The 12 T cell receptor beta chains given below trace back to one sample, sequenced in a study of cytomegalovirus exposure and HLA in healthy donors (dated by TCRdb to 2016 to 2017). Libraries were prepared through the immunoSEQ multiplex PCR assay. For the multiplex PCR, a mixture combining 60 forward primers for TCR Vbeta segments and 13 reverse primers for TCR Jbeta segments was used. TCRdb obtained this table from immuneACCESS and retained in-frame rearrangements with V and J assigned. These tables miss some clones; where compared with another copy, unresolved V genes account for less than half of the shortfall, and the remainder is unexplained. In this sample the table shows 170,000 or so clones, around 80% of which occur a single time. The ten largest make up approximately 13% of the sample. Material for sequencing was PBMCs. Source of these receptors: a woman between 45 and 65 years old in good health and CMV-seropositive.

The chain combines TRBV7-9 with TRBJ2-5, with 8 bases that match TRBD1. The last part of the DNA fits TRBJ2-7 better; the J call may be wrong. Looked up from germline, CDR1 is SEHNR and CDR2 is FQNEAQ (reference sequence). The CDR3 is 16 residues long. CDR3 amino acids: CASSVIGPDRENEQYF. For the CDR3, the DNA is TGTGCCAGCAGCGTTATTGGCCCGGACAGGGAGAACGAGCAGTACTTC.

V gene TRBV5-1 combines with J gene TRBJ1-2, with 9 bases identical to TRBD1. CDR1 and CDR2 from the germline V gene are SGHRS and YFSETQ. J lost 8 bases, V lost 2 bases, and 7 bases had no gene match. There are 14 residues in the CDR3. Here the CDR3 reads CASSLTGGIEGYTF. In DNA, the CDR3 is TGCGCCAGCAGCTTAACAGGGGGCATAGAGGGCTACACCTTC.

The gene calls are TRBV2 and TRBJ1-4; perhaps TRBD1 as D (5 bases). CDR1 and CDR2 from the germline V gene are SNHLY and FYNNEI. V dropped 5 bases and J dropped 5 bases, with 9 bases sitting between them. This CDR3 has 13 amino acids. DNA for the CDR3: TGTGCCAGCAGTCGGGAGGGGAATGAAAAACTGTTTTTT. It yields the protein CASSREGNEKLFF. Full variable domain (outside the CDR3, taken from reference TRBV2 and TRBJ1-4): EPEVTQTPSHQVTQMGQEVILRCVPISNHLYFYWYRQILGQKVEFLVSFYNNEISEKSEIFDDQFSVERPDGSNFTLKIRSTKLEDSAMYFCASSREGNEKLFFGSGTQLSVL.

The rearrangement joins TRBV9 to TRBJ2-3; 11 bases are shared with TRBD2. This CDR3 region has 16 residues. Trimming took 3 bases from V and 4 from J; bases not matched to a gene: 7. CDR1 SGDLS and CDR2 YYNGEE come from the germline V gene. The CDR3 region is CASSALAGGTADTQYF. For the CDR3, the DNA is TGTGCCAGCAGCGCCCTAGCGGGGGGAACCGCAGATACGCAGTATTTT.

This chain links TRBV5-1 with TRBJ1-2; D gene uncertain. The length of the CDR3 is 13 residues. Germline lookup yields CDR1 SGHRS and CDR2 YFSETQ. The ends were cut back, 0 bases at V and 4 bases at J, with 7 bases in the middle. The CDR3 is CASSLESLYGYTF. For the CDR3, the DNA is TGCGCCAGCAGCTTGGAAAGCCTCTATGGCTACACCTTC.

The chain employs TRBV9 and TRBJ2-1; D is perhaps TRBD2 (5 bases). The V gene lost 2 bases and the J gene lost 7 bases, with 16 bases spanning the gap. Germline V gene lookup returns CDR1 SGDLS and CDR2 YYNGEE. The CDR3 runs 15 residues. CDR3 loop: CASSVGPFEGNEQFF. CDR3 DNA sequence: TGTGCCAGCAGCGTCGGACCGTTCGAGGGAAATGAGCAGTTCTTC.

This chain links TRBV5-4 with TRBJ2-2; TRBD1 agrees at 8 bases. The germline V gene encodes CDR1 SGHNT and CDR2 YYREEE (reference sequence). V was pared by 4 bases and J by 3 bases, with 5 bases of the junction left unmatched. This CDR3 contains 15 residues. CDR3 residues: CASSPQGADTGELFF. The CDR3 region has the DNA TGTGCCAGCAGCCCTCAGGGGGCGGACACCGGGGAGCTGTTTTTT.

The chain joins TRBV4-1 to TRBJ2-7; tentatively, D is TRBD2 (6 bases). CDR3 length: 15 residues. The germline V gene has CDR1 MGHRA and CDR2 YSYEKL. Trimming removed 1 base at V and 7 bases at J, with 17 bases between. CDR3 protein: CASSQVGGNGMEQYF. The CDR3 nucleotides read TGCGCCAGCAGCCAAGTGGGCGGGAACGGTATGGAGCAGTACTTC.

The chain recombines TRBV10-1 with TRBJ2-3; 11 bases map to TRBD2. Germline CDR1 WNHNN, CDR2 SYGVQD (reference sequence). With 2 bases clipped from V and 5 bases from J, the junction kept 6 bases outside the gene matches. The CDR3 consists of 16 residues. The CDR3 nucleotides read TGCGCCAGCAGTGAGATTAGCGGGGGGGTCGTAGATACGCAGTATTTT. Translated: CASSEISGGVVDTQYF.

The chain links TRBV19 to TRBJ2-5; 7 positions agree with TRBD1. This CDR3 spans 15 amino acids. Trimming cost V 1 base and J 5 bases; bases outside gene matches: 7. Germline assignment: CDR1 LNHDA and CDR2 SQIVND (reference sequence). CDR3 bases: TGTGCCAGTAGTATAGGCATGACAGGGATGGAGACCCAGTACTTC. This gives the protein CASSIGMTGMETQYF.

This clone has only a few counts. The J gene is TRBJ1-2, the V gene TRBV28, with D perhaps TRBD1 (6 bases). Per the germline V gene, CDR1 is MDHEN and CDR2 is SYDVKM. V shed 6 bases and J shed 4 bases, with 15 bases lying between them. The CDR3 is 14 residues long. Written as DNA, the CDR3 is TGTGCCAGCAGACAACAGGGAGGGGCCTATGGCTACACCTTC. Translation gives CASRQQGGAYGYTF.

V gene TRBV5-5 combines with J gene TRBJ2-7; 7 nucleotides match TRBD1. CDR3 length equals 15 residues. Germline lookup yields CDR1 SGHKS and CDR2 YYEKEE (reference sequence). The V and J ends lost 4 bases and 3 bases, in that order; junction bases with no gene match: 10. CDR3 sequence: CASSDWTGLRYEQYF. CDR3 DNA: TGTGCCAGCAGCGATTGGACAGGACTCCGCTACGAGCAGTACTTC.